The 24 T cell receptor beta chains given below trace back to one sample, sequenced in a study of early T cells in non-severe SARS-CoV-2 infection. MiXCR, run by TCRdb on the 5' RACE reads, gives a single entry per CDR3 protein. The sample holds roughly 64,000 distinct CDR3 sequences; less than 9.5% are singletons and the top ten take over 10%. Sequences were derived from whole blood, sampled at baseline. The source is an adult who was a healthcare worker with PCR-confirmed SARS-CoV-2 infection or an uninfected control (not recorded which).

Details on this clonotype: Being one base from a much bigger clone, this may be a read error. J is TRBJ2-5 and V is TRBV18; TRBD2 is a possible D gene (6 bases). The CDR3 length is 14 residues. CDR1 is KGHSH, CDR2 LQKENI, per germline. The CDR3 reads CANSPSGGKETQYF. The CDR3 bases are TGTGCCAACTCACCGTCCGGGGGAAAGGAGACCCAGTACTTC.

This clonotype occurred a few times. This chain links TRBV24-1 with TRBJ2-5; tentative D call: TRBD1 (5 bases). CDR1 is KGHDR, CDR2 SFDVKD, per germline. CDR3 size: 15 residues. Trimming cost V 4 bases and J 4 bases, with 15 bases left between them. This CDR3 is CATSDARVRVETQYF. CDR3 nucleotide sequence: TGTGCCACCAGTGACGCCAGGGTAAGGGTAGAGACCCAGTACTTC.

In its sample, this clonotype was seen a few times. The chain has TRBV7-3 and TRBJ2-5; D is unclear. The CDR3 length is 14 residues. Germline assignment: CDR1 SGHTA and CDR2 FQGTGA. Trimming took off 0 bases at V and 2 bases at J, with 7 bases between the two ends. This CDR3 reads CASSLTVEQETQYF. CDR3 nucleotides: TGTGCCAGCAGCTTAACGGTAGAGCAAGAGACCCAGTACTTC.

This clonotype was counted between two and nine times. The CDR3 DNA reads as TGCAGTGCTAGGGAGGGTGGAGGGGAGCTGTTTTTT. This sequence encodes CSAREGGGELFF. The chain uses TRBV20-1 and TRBJ2-2, with a possible D match to TRBD2 (6 bases). The CDR3 contains 12 residues. Trimming removed 3 bases from V and 8 bases from J, with 10 bases in between. Germline V gene sequence: CDR1 DFQATT, CDR2 SNEGSKA (reference sequence).

This clonotype was observed at least ten times. The gene calls are TRBV7-8 and TRBJ2-7; maybe TRBD2 (6 bases). Trimming cost V 5 bases and J 6 bases, with 20 bases left between them. The CDR3 has 15 amino acids. Germline values: CDR1 SGHVS, CDR2 FQNEAQ. In DNA form, the CDR3 reads TGTGCCAGCAGCGTTAGCGGTGGAGTTGCTTCCGAGCAGTACTTC. Translated, it gives CASSVSGGVASEQYF.

This clonotype was seen ten or more times. The genes are TRBV20-1 and TRBJ2-2; D is unclear. The CDR3 is made up of 14 amino acids. V shed 0 bases and J shed 2 bases, with 7 bases lying between them. Germline V gene data show CDR1 as DFQATT and CDR2 as SNEGSKA (reference sequence). CDR3 DNA: TGCAGTGCTAGAGATTGGAGAAACACCGGGGAGCTGTTTTTT. It encodes CSARDWRNTGELFF.

The chain is built from TRBV5-6 and TRBJ2-1; 7 bases are a match to TRBD2. Germline CDR1 SGHDT, CDR2 YYEEEE. The CDR3 length is 16 residues. The J segment lost 1 base and the V segment lost 1 base, leaving 5 bases of the junction unmatched. This CDR3 reads CASSLLAVPSYNEQFF. The CDR3 bases are TGTGCCAGCAGCTTGCTAGCGGTACCTTCCTACAATGAGCAGTTCTTC.

This clonotype was seen many times. V is TRBV3-1 and J is TRBJ2-1; D possibly matches TRBD1 or TRBD2 (6 bases each). Per germline, CDR1 LGHDT and CDR2 YNNKEL (reference sequence). CDR3 length equals 15 residues. Trimming stripped 2 bases from V and 10 bases from J, with 18 bases between. The CDR3 loop is CASSQLGTSRGEQFF. DNA of the CDR3: TGTGCCAGCAGCCAACTCGGGACAAGTCGGGGGGAGCAGTTCTTC.

The table lists this clonotype with a few counts. The gene calls are TRBV7-8 and TRBJ2-7; TRBD1 agrees at 7 bases. Germline loops: CDR1 SGHVS, CDR2 FQNEAQ. V was clipped by 1 base and J by 0 bases; unmatched bases: 3. The CDR3 is 15 residues long. CDR3 in DNA: TGTGCCAGCAGCTTAGTCGGGACAGCCTCCTACGAGCAGTACTTC. Its translation: CASSLVGTASYEQYF. The full variable domain, with the rest looked up from reference TRBV7-8 and TRBJ2-7, is GAGVSQSPRYKVAKRGQDVALRCDPISGHVSLFWYQQALGQGPEFLTYFQNEAQLDKSGLPSDRFFAERPEGSVSTLKIQRTQQEDSAVYLCASSLVGTASYEQYFGPGTRLTVT.

The chain employs TRBV20-1 and TRBJ2-1; D remains unclear. Germline-derived CDR1 and CDR2 are DFQATT and SNEGSKA (reference sequence). The CDR3 is 13 amino acids. Deletions cut 5 bases from V and 2 bases from J, with 10 bases between. DNA for the CDR3: TGCAGTGCTGGGGTTGGGGCCTACAATGAGCAGTTCTTC. Translated: CSAGVGAYNEQFF.

This clonotype was observed a few times. V is TRBV7-9 and J is TRBJ1-1; D uncertain. The V gene lost 5 bases and the J gene lost 3 bases, with 7 bases spanning the gap. This CDR3 comprises 12 residues. The germline V gene has CDR1 SEHNR and CDR2 FQNEAQ (reference sequence). The CDR3 protein is CASSPHHTEAFF. The CDR3 bases are TGTGCCAGCAGCCCCCACCACACTGAAGCTTTCTTT.

This clonotype was detected ten times or more. The gene calls are TRBV7-2 and TRBJ2-5; 12 bases match TRBD2. CDR3 length: 16 amino acids. With 1 base clipped from V and 4 bases from J, the junction kept 4 bases outside the gene matches. Germline CDR1 and CDR2: SGHTA and FQGNSA. The CDR3 protein is CASSLVLAGGGETQYF. CDR3 nucleotides: TGTGCCAGCAGCTTAGTACTAGCGGGAGGCGGAGAGACCCAGTACTTC.

This clonotype was seen many times. This chain uses TRBV11-2 with TRBJ2-7; D not resolved. V lost 5 bases to trimming and J lost 0 bases, with 14 bases between them. The CDR3 has 15 residues. Germline CDR1 is SGHAT and CDR2 is FQNNGV. The CDR3 loop is CASSPDNSNSYEQYF. CDR3 coding DNA: TGTGCCAGCAGCCCGGATAATTCTAACTCCTACGAGCAGTACTTC.

This clonotype has just a few counts. CDR3 nucleotides: TGTGCCAGCAGTTACCCCGGAACCTACGAGCAGTACTTC. Protein sequence: CASSYPGTYEQYF. This chain uses TRBV6-5 with TRBJ2-7; D remains ambiguous. The CDR3 has 13 residues. Germline lookup yields CDR1 MNHEY and CDR2 SVGAGI. The V end lost 2 bases, the J end lost 2 bases, and 7 bases lay between the germline ends.

J is TRBJ2-1 and V is TRBV5-1; D not certain. The CDR3 extends over 16 amino acids. The germline CDR1 and CDR2 sequences are SGHRS and YFSETQ. Trimming removed 0 bases at V and 2 bases at J, with 12 bases between. The CDR3 protein is CASSLEGRLTYNEQFF. The DNA for the CDR3 is TGCGCCAGCAGCTTGGAAGGGCGTCTTACCTACAATGAGCAGTTCTTC.

The rearrangement links TRBV5-4 to TRBJ2-1; D is ambiguous. The length of the CDR3 is 15 residues. Germline values: CDR1 SGHNT, CDR2 YYREEE (reference sequence). V lost 4 bases, J lost 5 bases, and 16 bases lay in between. The CDR3 DNA follows: TGTGCCAGCAGCCGGCGTGGTACCAAAGACAATGAGCAGTTCTTC. Amino acids: CASSRRGTKDNEQFF. The full variable domain, completed using reference TRBV5-4 and TRBJ2-1, is ETGVTQSPTHLIKTRGQQVTLRCSSQSGHNTVSWYQQALGQGPQFIFQYYREEENGRGNFPPRFSGLQFPNYSSELNVNALELDDSALYLCASSRRGTKDNEQFFGPGTRLTVL.

This clonotype has a count of ten or more. The chain recombines TRBV11-2 with TRBJ2-3; D perhaps matches TRBD1 (5 bases). Trimming stripped 1 base from V and 3 bases from J, with 5 bases between. Germline V gene sequence: CDR1 SGHAT, CDR2 FQNNGV. The CDR3 contains 13 residues. CDR3 DNA sequence: TGTGCCAGCAGCTTAGGGACAACAGATACGCAGTATTTT. Protein sequence: CASSLGTTDTQYF.

This clonotype was observed at least ten times. The chain joins TRBV6-6 to TRBJ1-1, with D possibly TRBD1 on 6 matching bases. Trimming took 6 bases from V and 7 from J, leaving 12 bases between them. There are 12 residues in the CDR3. CDR1 MNHNY and CDR2 SVGAGI come from the germline V gene (reference sequence). The CDR3 region is CASSRYRDEAFF. For the CDR3, the DNA is TGTGCCAGCAGCCGGTACAGGGATGAAGCTTTCTTT.

This sequence joins TRBV5-1 and TRBJ1-6; TRBD1 is a possible D gene (5 bases). CDR3 size: 17 residues. Germline V gene data show CDR1 as SGHRS and CDR2 as YFSETQ. Trimming left V 3 bases short and J 7 bases short, with 20 bases between. CDR3: CASSSPTGTAENSPLHF. The CDR3 nucleotides read TGCGCCAGCAGCTCACCGACCGGGACGGCGGAGAATTCACCCCTCCACTTT.

This clonotype came up many times. The chain uses TRBV29-1 and TRBJ1-2; D not resolved. The CDR3 has 11 residues. CDR1 and CDR2 from the germline V gene are SQVTM and ANQGSEA. The ends were cut back, 8 bases at V and 4 bases at J, with 11 bases in the middle. Written as DNA, the CDR3 is TGCAGCCTAGGGCGGAGCTATGGCTACACCTTC. This gives the protein CSLGRSYGYTF.

This clonotype was found a few times. V is TRBV12-3 or TRBV12-4 and J is TRBJ1-2, with 8 nucleotides matching TRBD1. The CDR3 has 13 residues. J was trimmed by 7 bases and V by 7 bases; bases with no gene match: 8. This CDR3 reads CASNRGQGGGYTF. As DNA, the CDR3 is TGTGCCAGCAACAGAGGACAGGGTGGTGGCTACACCTTC.

The V gene is TRBV7-9, the J gene TRBJ1-5; TRBD1 is a possible D gene (6 bases). The germline V and J ends were trimmed by 5 bases and 5 bases, with 10 bases remaining between them. The germline gives CDR1 SEHNR, CDR2 FQNEAQ (reference sequence). This CDR3 spans 13 amino acids. The DNA for the CDR3 is TGTGCCAGCAGCCCAGGGGAATATCAGCCCCAGCATTTT. It is translated as CASSPGEYQPQHF.

A few counts support this clonotype. The J gene is TRBJ1-5, the V gene TRBV4-1; a possible D gene is TRBD1 (5 bases). The CDR3 loop spans 16 amino acids. Germline loops: CDR1 MGHRA, CDR2 YSYEKL. V shed 4 bases and J shed 2 bases, with 15 bases lying between them. CDR3 protein: CASSPGRPLGNQPQHF. CDR3 nucleotide sequence: TGCGCCAGCAGCCCGGGACGGCCCTTGGGCAATCAGCCCCAGCATTTT.

A note on this clonotype: The junction departs from germline at one end; a sequencing error may be responsible. The chain carries TRBV7-2 and TRBJ2-7; D ambiguous. CDR1 is SGHTA and CDR2 is FQGNSA in the germline V gene. This CDR3 is 15 amino acids long. The chain's CDR3 is CPSSFGRSGSYEQYF. CDR3 nucleotides: TGTCCCAGCAGCTTTGGCCGGTCCGGCTCCTACGAGCAGTACTTC.